This T cell receptor beta chain was profiled in a study of cytomegalovirus exposure and HLA in healthy donors. Study overall: Across a few hundred genotyped donors, about 80% landed in the Caucasian-associated ancestry cluster.

Study-level results: A later analysis showed TCR association rates differing by HLA locus, peaking at DRB1 and lowest at HLA-C. A later analysis linked a missense DCLRE1C variant to TCR beta V- and J-gene trimming.

With 60 Vbeta and 13 Jbeta primers, the PCR was carried out. Under the authors' procedure: Around 76 million unique TCR beta chains, 9 million to 14 million shared, were counted in a later analysis. Repertoires were generated with immunoSEQ multiplex PCR, while TCRdb's copy carries only in-frame clones and drops some. V and J calls plus clone size are reproduced from that table; the DNA served to infer D and trimming. Recorded for this sample: over 150,000 clones. Germline assignment: CDR1 SGHTA and CDR2 FQGNSA. CDR3 length: 17 residues. V was trimmed by 5 bases and J by 3 bases, leaving 21 bases between them. Turning to this clone: No antigen is known for it.

The chain links TRBV7-2 to TRBJ2-3, with a possible D match to TRBD2 (7 bases). The sequenced material came from PBMCs. The clonotype was recovered from a boy aged 5-17 years in good health and CMV-seronegative. This CDR3 is CASSRMGGGLSTDTQYF. CDR3 nucleotide sequence: TGTGCCAGCAGCCGAATGGGAGGGGGGCTAAGTACAGATACGCAGTATTTT.